The next 10 T cell receptor beta chains were all read from a single sample in a study of molecular identifiers for immune sequencing clone quantification. In TCRdb, the PCR reads were re-called with MiXCR into one record per CDR3 protein. This table holds about half a million distinct CDR3 sequences, roughly 25% found once. Specimen: naive CD8+ T cells from blood, with Jurkat cell RNA spiked in. Documented subset: FACS-sorted CD8+CD4-CCR7+CD45RA+ naive T cells. These receptors all stem from a human donor in good health. Some libraries in this study had Jurkat cell RNA spiked in.

This clonotype was observed a handful of times. A clone one base away is much larger, so this may be a read error. The gene calls are TRBV7-9 and TRBJ1-4, with unresolved D. The length of the CDR3 is 11 residues. Germline V lookup: CDR1 SEHNR, CDR2 FQNEAQ (reference sequence). V lost 5 bases and J lost 6, with 4 bases in between. The CDR3 sequence is CASSHDEKLFF. The CDR3 DNA reads as TGTGCCAGCAGCCATGATGAAAAACTGTTTTTT.

The chain employs TRBV28 and TRBJ2-7, with a possible D match to TRBD1 (5 bases). The CDR3 consists of 15 residues. V lost 5 bases and J 2 bases, leaving 16 bases between the germline ends. Per the germline V gene, CDR1 is MDHEN and CDR2 is SYDVKM. CDR3 nucleotide sequence: TGTGCCAGCAGTCTTCAGGGCAGCCACCCCTACGAGCAGTACTTC. It translates to CASSLQGSHPYEQYF.

The chain carries TRBV9 and TRBJ2-3, with a possible D match to TRBD2 (5 bases). The CDR3 runs to 15 residues. V was clipped by 4 bases and J by 2 bases, with 14 bases between them. Germline V gene lookup returns CDR1 SGDLS and CDR2 YYNGEE. Written as DNA, the CDR3 is TGTGCCAGCAGCCCCCTAGCCCCACCCACAGATACGCAGTATTTT. Encoded protein: CASSPLAPPTDTQYF. Drawing the rest from reference TRBV9 and TRBJ2-3, the complete variable domain is DSGVTQTPKHLITATGQRVTLRCSPRSGDLSVYWYQQSLDQGLQFLIQYYNGEERAKGNILERFSAQQFPDLHSELNLSSLELGDSALYFCASSPLAPPTDTQYFGPGTRLTVL.

This clonotype was counted ten times or more. This rearrangement joins TRBV5-1 to TRBJ1-1; no reliable D call. Germline values: CDR1 SGHRS, CDR2 YFSETQ. V lost 0 bases and J lost 0, with 15 bases in between. This CDR3 region has 17 residues. The CDR3, as DNA: TGCGCCAGCAGCTTGGCCAGGAATTCCCTGATGAACACTGAAGCTTTCTTT. Translation: CASSLARNSLMNTEAFF. Complete variable domain (other parts from reference TRBV5-1 and TRBJ1-1): KAGVTQTPRYLIKTRGQQVTLSCSPISGHRSVSWYQQTPGQGLQFLFEYFSETQRNKGNFPGRFSGRQFSNSRSEMNVSTLELGDSALYLCASSLARNSLMNTEAFFGQGTRLTVV.

There are a few counts of this clonotype. V gene TRBV7-2 combines with J gene TRBJ1-2, with 12 bases identical to TRBD1. The CDR3 consists of 15 residues. V dropped 3 bases and J dropped 4; count of bases not matched to a gene: 3. Germline loops: CDR1 SGHTA, CDR2 FQGNSA. In nucleotides, the CDR3 is TGTGCCAGCAGCTTTTCGGGACAGGGGGCCTATGGCTACACCTTC. The encoded protein is CASSFSGQGAYGYTF. The full variable domain, in which reference TRBV7-2 and TRBJ1-2 provide the parts outside the CDR3, is GAGVSQSPSNKVTEKGKDVELRCDPISGHTALYWYRQSLGQGLEFLIYFQGNSAPDKSGLPSDRFSAERTGGSVSTLTIQRTQQEDSAVYLCASSFSGQGAYGYTFGSGTRLTVV.

This clonotype was picked up many times. This chain links TRBV12-3 or TRBV12-4 with TRBJ2-7, with a weak D call TRBD2 (5 bases). V was shortened by 3 bases and J by 9 bases, with 15 bases between the two germline ends. The CDR3 consists of 13 residues. Here the CDR3 DNA reads TGTGCCAGCAGTTTTACACGGGATTCCTGGCAGTACTTC. Translation: CASSFTRDSWQYF.

The table lists this clonotype with many counts. The genes are TRBV29-1 and TRBJ2-7; D not certain. Germline V gene sequence: CDR1 SQVTM, CDR2 ANQGSEA. With 7 bases removed from V and 0 bases from J, the gap between germline ends came to 16 bases. The CDR3 has 14 residues. The CDR3 protein is CSAQPAEISYEQYF. CDR3 nucleotides: TGCAGCGCCCAACCGGCAGAAATCTCCTACGAGCAGTACTTC.

For this clonotype: This may be a read error, as it is one base from a much larger clone. V usage is TRBV5-3 and J usage is TRBJ2-7; weak D call: TRBD2 (6 bases). TRBV5-3 is marked as an open reading frame, function uncertain. The CDR3 loop spans 14 amino acids. DNA for the CDR3: TGTTCCAGCAGCCCCGGGCGGGGATGGAACGAGCAGTACTTC. Translating gives CSSSPGRGWNEQYF.

In this sample, this clonotype turned up a few times. The CDR3, as DNA: TGTGCCATCACCCCCACGGGACAGGGCTACGAGCAGTACTTC. It is translated as CAITPTGQGYEQYF. This chain joins TRBV10-3 and TRBJ2-7; 9 bases align to TRBD1. The V gene end was trimmed by 7 bases and the J gene end by 3 bases; junction bases not matched to a gene: 7. The CDR3 is 14 residues long. CDR1 and CDR2 (germline): ENHRY, SYGVKD.

This clonotype was seen only a few times. Compared with germline, one end of the junction differs, possibly owing to a read error. The V call is TRBV6-2 or TRBV6-3, the J call TRBJ2-4; tentatively, D is TRBD1 (5 bases). Looked up from germline, CDR1 is MNHEY and CDR2 is SVGEGT. The CDR3 runs to 14 residues. In DNA, the CDR3 is TGTGCCGGCAGTTTGTCTAACAGGATGAACATTCAGTACTTC. It translates to CAGSLSNRMNIQYF.